The next 18 T cell receptor beta chains were all read from a single sample in a study of breast tumors, draining lymph nodes, adjacent tissues (dated by TCRdb to the mid-2010s). To prepare the library, multiplex PCR was applied. Sequencing was performed on an Illumina HiSeq 2000. TCRdb reran the public reads through fastp at Q25 and MiXCR, keeping productive beta chains. Entries that share a CDR3 protein sequence are merged under the most common genes and DNA. This sample is represented by under 350,000 distinct CDR3 sequences; 30% to 35% of them were singletons. Clones ranked in the top ten supply roughly 1.1% of the sample. The lymph node samples were taken from the axillary draining lymph nodes of breast cancer patients. Sequenced material: axillary lymph node tissue. The receptors stem from a female donor with breast cancer. Some clones in this sample may be carry-over from other donors' samples.

This clonotype was recorded many times. This chain joins TRBV2 and TRBJ2-5; 8 bases line up with TRBD2. The CDR3 extends over 13 amino acids. J was trimmed by 5 bases and V by 6 bases; bases with no gene match: 5. Germline V CDR1 and CDR2: SNHLY, FYNNEI. CDR3 in DNA: TGTGCCAGCAGGTCGGGAGGGGGGGAGACCCAGTACTTC. It encodes CASRSGGGETQYF. Variable domain in full (rest from reference TRBV2 and TRBJ2-5): EPEVTQTPSHQVTQMGQEVILRCVPISNHLYFYWYRQILGQKVEFLVSFYNNEISEKSEIFDDQFSVERPDGSNFTLKIRSTKLEDSAMYFCASRSGGGETQYFGPGTRLLVL.

This clonotype was recorded at least ten times. The rearrangement links TRBV11-3 to TRBJ2-3; D is uncertain. The CDR3 covers 16 residues. Germline V gene data show CDR1 as SGHNT and CDR2 as YENEEA. V was shortened by 1 base and J by 4 bases, with 15 bases between the two germline ends. In nucleotides, the CDR3 is TGTGCCAGCAGCTTAGTAATAACGGGTGCCCCAGATACGCAGTATTTT. Translation gives CASSLVITGAPDTQYF.

The rearrangement links TRBV11-2 to TRBJ1-1; the D gene is possibly TRBD1 (6 bases). Germline CDR1 is SGHAT and CDR2 is FQNNGV. V was cut by 5 bases and J by 7 bases, with 11 bases left in between. This CDR3 spans 12 amino acids. The CDR3 DNA follows: TGTGCCAGCAGCCCACAGGGAATTGAAGCTTTCTTT. Protein product: CASSPQGIEAFF.

The J gene is TRBJ1-4, the V gene TRBV9; 8 nucleotides match TRBD1. The ends lost 3 bases at V and 4 bases at J; junction bases unmatched: 5. Germline CDR1 SGDLS, CDR2 YYNGEE. The CDR3 sequence is 15 residues long. The CDR3 nucleotides are TGTGCCAGCAGCGGGTGGACAGGGCTTAATGAAAAACTGTTTTTT. Translation: CASSGWTGLNEKLFF. Based on the CDR3 plus reference TRBV9 and TRBJ1-4, the full variable domain is DSGVTQTPKHLITATGQRVTLRCSPRSGDLSVYWYQQSLDQGLQFLIQYYNGEERAKGNILERFSAQQFPDLHSELNLSSLELGDSALYFCASSGWTGLNEKLFFGSGTQLSVL.

This clonotype appeared a few times. The rearrangement uses TRBV20-1 and TRBJ2-1; 9 bases align to TRBD1. This CDR3 region has 15 residues. The trim removed 0 bases at V and 7 bases at J, leaving 7 bases unmatched. From germline, CDR1 is DFQATT and CDR2 SNEGSKA (reference sequence). The CDR3 here is CSARDRDRVSNEQFF. The CDR3 DNA follows: TGCAGTGCTAGAGACCGGGACAGGGTGTCGAATGAGCAGTTCTTC.

Ten or more counts support this clonotype. The CDR3 bases are TGCAGTGCTAGCGGACAGGTCTACGAGCAGTACTTC. Its translation: CSASGQVYEQYF. This chain connects TRBV20-1 to TRBJ2-7; 7 bases are a match to TRBD1. Germline V lookup: CDR1 DFQATT, CDR2 SNEGSKA (reference sequence). The V segment lost 3 bases and the J segment 3 bases; nucleotides outside the gene matches: 2. This CDR3 is built from 12 residues.

The table lists this clonotype with many counts. The chain has TRBV5-4 and TRBJ1-2, with D perhaps TRBD1 (5 bases). This CDR3 comprises 12 residues. V dropped 0 bases and J dropped 8 bases, with 8 bases sitting between them. The germline V gene has CDR1 SGHNT and CDR2 YYREEE (reference sequence). The CDR3 here is CASSLAGTGYTF. CDR3 coding DNA: TGTGCCAGCAGCTTGGCTGGGACGGGCTACACCTTC.

The rearrangement uses TRBV7-6 and TRBJ2-1; 10 positions match TRBD2. Trimming at V came to 1 base and at J to 8 bases, leaving 2 bases not matched to a gene. The germline V gene encodes CDR1 SGHVS and CDR2 FNYEAQ. The CDR3 runs 14 residues. This CDR3 reads CASSLDSGRDEQFF. CDR3 in DNA: TGTGCCAGCAGCTTAGACAGCGGGAGGGATGAGCAGTTCTTC.

This chain connects TRBV18 to TRBJ2-7; D might be TRBD2 (5 bases). V lost 6 bases and J lost 2, with 11 bases in between. Germline V gives CDR1 KGHSH, CDR2 LQKENI. This CDR3 has 13 residues. The CDR3 reads CASSGGQPYEQYF. For the CDR3, the DNA is TGTGCCAGCTCGGGCGGGCAGCCCTACGAGCAGTACTTC.

This chain connects TRBV6-5 to TRBJ2-3, with 8 bases aligning to TRBD1. The V gene's germline CDR1 is MNHEY and CDR2 SVGAGI. The CDR3 has 14 amino acids. With V trimmed by 5 bases and J by 6 bases, 7 bases remained unmatched. The CDR3 spells CASSPTRTGDTQYF. The CDR3 DNA reads as TGTGCCAGCAGTCCCACCCGGACAGGGGATACGCAGTATTTT.

V usage is TRBV30 and J usage is TRBJ1-2; no firm D call. The CDR3 covers 14 residues. The germline V gene has CDR1 GTSNPN and CDR2 SVGIG (reference sequence). V was cut by 0 bases and J by 9 bases, with 17 bases left in between. The CDR3 here is CAWSVRSPGKSYTF. The CDR3 region has the DNA TGTGCCTGGAGTGTACGTTCACCGGGGAAGAGCTACACCTTC. The variable domain in full, with the rest retrieved from reference TRBV30 and TRBJ1-2, is SQTIHQWPATLVQPVGSPLSLECTVEGTSNPNLYWYRQAAGRGLQLLFYSVGIGQISSEVPQNLSASRPQDRQFILSSKKLLLSDSGFYLCAWSVRSPGKSYTFGSGTRLTVV.

In regard to this clonotype: This clone may be a read error of a much larger clone one base away. V and J are TRBV5-4 and TRBJ1-2; 7 bases are shared with TRBD1. The CDR3 loop spans 14 amino acids. CDR1 is SGHNT and CDR2 is YYREEE in the germline V gene (reference sequence). The CDR3 DNA reads TGTGCCGGCAGCTTGCCACAGGGGCCTGATGGCTACACCTTC. Translated: CAGSLPQGPDGYTF.

This clonotype was seen ten or more times. CDR3 loop: CASSPTTSAQTHNEQFF. CDR3 nucleotide sequence: TGTGCCAGCAGCCCGACTACTAGCGCCCAAACTCACAATGAGCAGTTCTTC. The chain uses TRBV9 and TRBJ2-1; 7 nucleotides align to TRBD2. Germline assignment: CDR1 SGDLS and CDR2 YYNGEE. The CDR3 has 17 amino acids. After removal of 4 bases from V and 5 bases from J, the junction contained 15 bases not matched to a gene.

This clonotype was counted a few times. The genes are TRBV5-4 and TRBJ1-2; D perhaps matches TRBD1 (6 bases). The CDR3 runs 14 residues. Germline CDR1 and CDR2: SGHNT and YYREEE (reference sequence). Trimming removed 4 bases at V and 4 bases at J, with 14 bases between. The CDR3 protein is CASSPDSSAYGYTF. Here the CDR3 DNA reads TGTGCCAGCAGCCCGGACAGCTCAGCCTATGGCTACACCTTC.

The rearrangement joins TRBV20-1 to TRBJ1-4; D is perhaps TRBD1 (5 bases). The CDR3 is made up of 13 amino acids. Germline V lookup: CDR1 DFQATT, CDR2 SNEGSKA (reference sequence). V was shortened by 1 base and J by 8 bases, with 11 bases between the two germline ends. In nucleotides, the CDR3 is TGCAGTGCTAGAGTCGGGGGGGACGAAAAACTGTTTTTT. Translation gives CSARVGGDEKLFF.

Points on this clonotype: Since a much larger clone is just one base distant, this may be a read error. This chain links TRBV15 with TRBJ1-3; no clear D. Germline CDR1 is LNHNV and CDR2 is YYDKDF (reference sequence). The CDR3 is 15 residues long. V was clipped by 8 bases and J by 1 base, with 15 bases between them. The CDR3 DNA is TGTGCCACCGCTAATGGTTCTACATCTGGAAACACCATATATTTT. As protein: CATANGSTSGNTIYF.

This clonotype has more than one count but fewer than ten. V gene TRBV6-2 or TRBV6-3 combines with J gene TRBJ2-1; D is ambiguous. The CDR3 sequence is 13 residues long. V lost 6 bases, J lost 4 bases, and 10 bases lay in between. CDR1 MNHEY and CDR2 SVGEGT come from the germline V gene. CDR3 residues: CASRPGMYNEQFF. The CDR3 DNA follows: TGTGCCAGCAGACCTGGGATGTACAATGAGCAGTTCTTC.

This clonotype has at least ten counts. This chain connects TRBV4-2 to TRBJ2-3, with 12 bases fitting TRBD1. Germline lookup yields CDR1 LGHNA and CDR2 YNFKEQ. J gave up 6 bases and V 5 bases, and 12 bases lay outside the gene matches. The CDR3 is made up of 17 amino acids. The CDR3 DNA follows: TGTGCCAGCAGCGTACTAAGGGGACAGGGGGCAAGGGATACGCAGTATTTT. Its protein is CASSVLRGQGARDTQYF.